The 23 T cell receptor beta chains below come from one sample, sequenced in a study of T cells in Graves' hyperthyroidism and ophthalmopathy. The CDR3 regions of TCR beta were amplified from RNA transcripts. First-round RT-PCR targeting the TCR CDR3 was performed with the HTBI primer set. A single record per CDR3 protein comes from TCRdb applying MiXCR to the multiplex PCR reads. The top ten clones hold under 8% of a sample with about 590,000 distinct CDR3 sequences, 15% to 18% of them seen once. What was sequenced was blood. Receptor source: a woman aged 30 to 39 with Graves' hyperthyroidism.

This clonotype was picked up many times. The chain is built from TRBV20-1 and TRBJ2-1; 9 bases agree with TRBD2. This CDR3 comprises 16 residues. Germline CDR1 is DFQATT and CDR2 is SNEGSKA (reference sequence). After removal of 5 bases from V and 0 bases from J, the junction contained 8 bases not matched to a gene. CDR3 DNA: TGCAGTGCTTTAAAGACTAGCGGTAGCTCCTACAATGAGCAGTTCTTC. This codes for CSALKTSGSSYNEQFF.

As regards this clonotype: Being one base from a much bigger clone, this may be a read error. The chain employs TRBV28 and TRBJ2-7, with D hard to call. The CDR3 is 13 amino acids. CDR1 is MDHEN and CDR2 is SYDVKM in the germline V gene. This CDR3 is CSSSLETPYEQYF. CDR3 nucleotides: TGTTCCAGCAGTTTGGAGACCCCCTACGAGCAGTACTTC. The variable domain in full, completed from reference TRBV28 and TRBJ2-7, reads DVKVTQSSRYLVKRTGEKVFLECVQDMDHENMFWYRQDPGLGLRLIYFSYDVKMKEKGDIPEGYSVSREKKERFSLILESASTNQTSMYLCSSSLETPYEQYFGPGTRLTVT.

Ten or more counts support this clonotype. The chain combines TRBV12-3 or TRBV12-4 with TRBJ1-4, with 7 bases lining up with TRBD1. The length of the CDR3 is 14 residues. V shed 2 bases and J 11 bases; nucleotides not matched to a gene: 8. DNA for the CDR3: TGTGCCAGCAGTTTAAGGGGAGGGGGCGCGAAACTGTTTTTT. Residues: CASSLRGGGAKLFF.

This chain uses TRBV6-1 with TRBJ1-3; D not certain. Germline V gene lookup returns CDR1 MNHNS and CDR2 SASEGT. The germline V and J ends were trimmed by 2 bases and 0 bases, with 2 bases remaining between them. The CDR3 has 13 residues. Here the CDR3 reads CASSEHSGNTIYF. The CDR3, as DNA: TGTGCCAGCAGTGAACACTCTGGAAACACCATATATTTT.

A remark on this clonotype: The junction does not match germline at one end; this may be a read error. The chain links TRBV5-5 to TRBJ2-1, with 11 bases that match TRBD2. This CDR3 is 15 amino acids long. Germline V gene sequence: CDR1 SGHKS, CDR2 YYEKEE (reference sequence). CDR3 sequence (DNA): TGTGCCAGCAGTAGCGGGAGGGGGCCCTACAATGATCAGTTCTTC. Translation gives CASSSGRGPYNDQFF.

Many counts were recorded for this clonotype. J is TRBJ1-5 and V is TRBV20-1, with D perhaps TRBD1 (5 bases). The V and J ends lost 3 bases and 1 base respectively, with 7 bases between them. The V gene's germline CDR1 is DFQATT and CDR2 SNEGSKA (reference sequence). This CDR3 comprises 13 residues. The CDR3 sequence: CSARRDSNQPQHF. The CDR3 nucleotides read TGCAGTGCTAGGAGGGACAGCAATCAGCCCCAGCATTTT.

This clonotype was found many times. V gene TRBV18 combines with J gene TRBJ1-5; 9 bases map to TRBD1. Germline assignment: CDR1 KGHSH and CDR2 LQKENI. The CDR3 covers 16 residues. The J segment lost 5 bases and the V segment lost 0 bases, leaving 5 bases of the junction unmatched. Here the CDR3 DNA reads TGTGCCAGCTCACCACCGTCCGGGACAGGGTATCAGCCCCAGCATTTT. Its protein product is CASSPPSGTGYQPQHF.

Ten or more counts support this clonotype. The chain combines TRBV12-3 or TRBV12-4 with TRBJ2-7; 13 bases fit TRBD2. CDR3 length: 16 amino acids. J lost 4 bases, V lost 3 bases, and 6 bases had no gene match. The CDR3 spells CASSFGLAGVGYEQYF. The CDR3 DNA sequence: TGTGCCAGCAGTTTCGGACTAGCGGGAGTAGGGTACGAGCAGTACTTC.

V gene TRBV7-9 combines with J gene TRBJ1-4; 9 nucleotides agree with TRBD1. Germline trimming cut 4 bases from V and 0 bases from J; bases unmatched to any gene: 9. Germline V gene lookup returns CDR1 SEHNR and CDR2 FQNEAQ (reference sequence). The CDR3 sequence is 18 residues long. The CDR3 nucleotides read TGTGCCAGCAGCTCAAACAGGGGGCCCCTTACAACTAATGAAAAACTGTTTTTT. Its translation is CASSSNRGPLTTNEKLFF.

Note on this clonotype: A much larger clone sits a single nucleotide away, making a read error possible. The chain couples TRBV29-1 to TRBJ1-1; D might be TRBD1 (5 bases). Trimming removed 4 bases from V and 5 bases from J, with 26 bases in between. CDR3 length: 17 residues. The germline CDR1 and CDR2 sequences are SQVTM and ANQGSEA. CDR3 residues: CSVGTGFQGGVHTEAFF. As DNA, the CDR3 is TGCAGCGTTGGGACGGGATTCCAGGGAGGCGTTCATACTGAAGCTTTCTTT.

In its sample, this clonotype was seen many times. The rearrangement links TRBV15 to TRBJ1-2, with D perhaps TRBD1 (5 bases). This CDR3 is 13 amino acids long. V lost 5 bases to trimming and J lost 7 bases, with 14 bases between them. Germline V gene data show CDR1 as LNHNV and CDR2 as YYDKDF (reference sequence). The CDR3 DNA is TGTGCCACCAGCCCGATCAGGGTAGTTGGCTACACCTTC. Translating it yields CATSPIRVVGYTF.

This clonotype has only a few counts. The V call is TRBV7-3, the J call TRBJ2-1, with D possibly being TRBD1 (6 bases). Germline V CDR1 and CDR2: SGHTA, FQGTGA. The CDR3 length is 15 residues. Trimming cost V 0 bases and J 4 bases, with 10 bases left between them. Written as DNA, the CDR3 is TGTGCCAGCAGCTTAACCGGGACAATATACAATGAGCAGTTCTTC. Translation gives CASSLTGTIYNEQFF.

This clonotype was detected ten times or more. The CDR3 loop is CSAFTDYEQYF. In DNA, the CDR3 is TGCAGTGCCTTTACAGATTACGAGCAGTACTTC. The chain has TRBV20-1 and TRBJ2-7; no definite D call. Germline-derived CDR1 and CDR2 are DFQATT and SNEGSKA (reference sequence). V was pared by 6 bases and J by 4 bases, with 10 bases between. The CDR3 is made up of 11 amino acids.

This clonotype was picked up a small number of times. This chain joins TRBV14 and TRBJ2-1, with D perhaps TRBD2 (5 bases). V gave up 1 base and J gave up 6 bases, with 16 bases separating them. The V gene's germline CDR1 is SGHDN and CDR2 FVKESK. The CDR3 runs to 16 residues. CDR3 coding DNA: TGTGCCAGCAGCCAAGTTGGAGTAGCGTCAGGCAATGAGCAGTTCTTC. Encoded protein: CASSQVGVASGNEQFF.

V is TRBV11-2 and J is TRBJ2-4; TRBD1 matches at 9 bases. V lost 4 bases, J lost 4 bases, and 11 bases stayed unmatched. The CDR3 sequence is 17 residues long. From germline, CDR1 is SGHAT and CDR2 FQNNGV. The DNA for the CDR3 is TGTGCCAGCAGCTCGGGGCCGGGACAGGGCCAGAAAAACATTCAGTACTTC. It translates to CASSSGPGQGQKNIQYF.

The chain uses TRBV9 and TRBJ2-7; 11 bases line up with TRBD1. There are 16 residues in the CDR3. The J segment lost 4 bases and the V segment lost 4 bases, leaving 10 bases of the junction unmatched. Looked up from germline, CDR1 is SGDLS and CDR2 is YYNGEE. The DNA for the CDR3 is TGTGCCAGCAGCCCCATAGGACAGGGGGCGCGTTACGAGCAGTACTTC. Translating gives CASSPIGQGARYEQYF.

This clonotype was picked up a small number of times. The CDR3 region is CASSLGPPGGNYNEQFF. The CDR3 bases are TGTGCCAGCAGCCTTGGCCCCCCAGGGGGCAACTACAATGAGCAGTTCTTC. J is TRBJ2-1 and V is TRBV3-1; 8 bases map to TRBD1. The V segment lost 4 bases and the J segment 3 bases; nucleotides outside the gene matches: 11. The CDR3 has 17 residues. Germline V CDR1 and CDR2: LGHDT, YNNKEL (reference sequence).

This clonotype showed up just a few times. The chain joins TRBV5-1 to TRBJ2-5; 9 bases align to TRBD2. CDR3 size: 19 residues. Trimming took 3 bases from V and 4 from J; bases not matched to a gene: 19. Per germline, CDR1 SGHRS and CDR2 YFSETQ. Here the CDR3 reads CASSSSDSAGGGGRETQYF. Written as DNA, the CDR3 is TGCGCCAGCAGCTCCTCGGACAGTGCGGGAGGGGGAGGGCGAGAGACCCAGTACTTC.

This chain uses TRBV4-1 with TRBJ2-7, with TRBD2 matching 15 bases. Losses at the gene ends were 4 bases for V and 4 bases for J; bases not matched to a gene: 11. The CDR3 sequence is 18 residues long. Per the germline V gene, CDR1 is MGHRA and CDR2 is YSYEKL. CDR3 amino acids: CASSLRTSGRVPGYEQYF. In DNA form, the CDR3 reads TGCGCCAGCAGCCTCCGGACTAGCGGGAGGGTCCCGGGGTACGAGCAGTACTTC.

This clonotype was seen at least ten times. This chain joins TRBV10-3 and TRBJ2-1; 14 bases are shared with TRBD2. Germline CDR1 reads ENHRY; CDR2 reads SYGVKD. This CDR3 spans 15 amino acids. V was clipped by 5 bases and J by 7 bases; unmatched bases: 4. CDR3 loop: CAISPGLAGGNEQFF. The CDR3 coding sequence is TGTGCCATCAGTCCCGGACTAGCGGGAGGTAATGAGCAGTTCTTC.

About this clonotype: This may arise from a read error, as a much more abundant clone is one base away. The chain combines TRBV3-1 with TRBJ2-1; D unclear. The CDR3 has 11 amino acids. Germline V gene sequence: CDR1 LGHDT, CDR2 YNNKEL (reference sequence). V gave up 1 base and J gave up 10 bases, with 5 bases separating them. The CDR3 protein is CASSQAVEQFF. The DNA for the CDR3 is TGTGCCAGCAGCCAAGCAGTAGAGCAGTTCTTC.

The chain employs TRBV19 and TRBJ2-3; 7 bases align to TRBD2. With 3 bases clipped from V and 1 base from J, the junction kept 7 bases outside the gene matches. Germline assignment: CDR1 LNHDA and CDR2 SQIVND (reference sequence). CDR3 length equals 16 residues. The CDR3 loop reads CASSINAGAGTDTQYF. CDR3 DNA sequence: TGTGCCAGTAGTATTAATGCGGGAGCGGGCACAGATACGCAGTATTTT.

This chain uses TRBV19 with TRBJ1-3; D ambiguous. Trimming pared 7 bases from V and 3 bases from J, leaving 10 bases between. Germline V gene data show CDR1 as LNHDA and CDR2 as SQIVND (reference sequence). This CDR3 spans 13 amino acids. Written as DNA, the CDR3 is TGTGCCAGTACCCATATGGTTGGAAACACCATATATTTT. This translates into CASTHMVGNTIYF.